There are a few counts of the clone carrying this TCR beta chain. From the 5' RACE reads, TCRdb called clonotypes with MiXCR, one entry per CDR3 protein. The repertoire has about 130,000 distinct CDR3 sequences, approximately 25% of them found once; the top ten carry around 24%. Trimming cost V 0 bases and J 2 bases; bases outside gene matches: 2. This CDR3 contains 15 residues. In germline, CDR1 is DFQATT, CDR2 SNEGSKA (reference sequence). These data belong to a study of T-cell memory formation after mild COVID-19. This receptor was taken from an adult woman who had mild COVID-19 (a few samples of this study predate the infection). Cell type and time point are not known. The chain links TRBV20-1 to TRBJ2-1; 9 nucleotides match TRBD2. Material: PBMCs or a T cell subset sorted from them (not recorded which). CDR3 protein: CSARDEREAYNEQFF. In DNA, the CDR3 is TGCAGTGCTAGAGATGAGCGGGAGGCCTACAATGAGCAGTTCTTC.